Listed here is a single T cell receptor (beta chain). Its antigen is currently not known. No much larger clone exists at a distance of one base, and base qualities are not known. The sample is drawn from a study of shared clonotypes between healthy human individuals (dated by TCRdb to 2018 to 2021). Context from the whole study: The cohort comprised two women and a few men aged 18 to 49 years. Leukapheresis yielded between about 0.9 and 8.9 billion PBMCs per donor. Libraries were prepared and TCR repertoires were sequenced by different laboratories using diverse techniques, in order to increase sequencing depth and limit assay-specific biases. Per donor, three plates each were used for CD4 naive and CD4 memory, two for CD8 naive, and one for CD8 memory. Blood TCR repertoires of about five healthy adults were deeply sequenced to estimate repertoire size and the extent of clonotype sharing between individuals. Results the study describes overall, beyond this receptor: Clonotypes shared by all four sorted-subset donors showed higher generation probabilities than non-shared clonotypes. Naive subsets generally had larger estimated clonotype richness than memory subsets. Only blood was sampled, and tissue TCR repertoires likely differ from those in blood. Sharing across a few donors was observed for approximately 5% of naive CD4, less than 4% of naive CD8, over 2% of memory CD4, and about 0.38% of memory CD8 clonotypes. Pairwise subsampling led to the expectation that sequencing depth would affect the degree of clonotype sharing among donors. Incomplete sequencing was indicated by rarefaction of sorted-subset datasets, despite the large sequencing depth. Because the study included only a small number of donors, the genetic and exposure-history diversity represented was limited.

The donors were healthy, HIV-negative adults with no recently reported acute infections or vaccinations. Only Caucasian adults living in Nashville, Tennessee, USA were represented among the donors. CD4+ T cells were enriched by magnetic negative selection; naive cells were then positively selected on CD45RA, and the negative fraction formed the memory subset. Blood was collected by leukapheresis, and PBMCs were isolated by Ficoll-Histopaque density gradient centrifugation and then cryopreserved in liquid nitrogen vapor phase. Purity and quantity of every magnetically sorted T cell population were checked by analytical flow cytometry. From each sorted fraction, genomic DNA was isolated and quantified by UV absorbance on a Nanodrop 2000c. Using the deep immunoSEQ assay, TCR CDR3 regions were amplified from genomic DNA by multiplex PCR. Extracted genomic DNA from each cell subset was spread evenly across all wells of several immunoSEQ 96-well plates, with each plate serving as a replicate. For sorted subsets, each replicate PCR was loaded with about 0.2 ug genomic DNA, equivalent to 25,000 to 35,000 T cell genomes. The purified libraries were quantified using a Qubit 3.0 fluorometer, sized with a Bioanalyzer 2100, and then quantified again using the KAPA Library Quantification kit. Every immunoSEQ 96-well plate was sequenced on a separate single-read 150-cycle Illumina NextSeq 550 flow cell. Per the source publication's procedure: Because only junctional sequences without quality scores were contained in the immunoSEQ output, filtering matching that applied to full-length reads could not be performed. To assign V/J genes and CDR3, sequences were annotated against IMGT germline references using PyIR, a Python wrapper for IgBLAST v1.9. Reads were filtered out if the reads had weak V/J assignments (E-value above 1e-6), no CDR3, stop codons, out-of-frame junctions, or ambiguous translated residues. V3J clonotypes were defined as sequences sharing an identical inferred V gene, J gene, and CDR3 amino acid sequence. Percentage overlap between repertoires was calculated by dividing the number of shared unique clonotypes by the size of the smaller repertoire. RTK rarefaction, the Chao1 estimator, and Recon v2.1 estimates of unobserved clonotypes were used to assess repertoire richness. Generation probabilities for all TCRbeta clonotypes obtained by the gDNA method from a handful of donors were computed using OLGA. TCRdb carries this immuneACCESS record with in-frame sequences only. Its versions omit some clonotypes, under half of them owing to an unresolved V gene in the studies checked, with the rest unexplained. V, J and clone size are taken as reported in that table, and D and trimming were inferred from the DNA itself. The sample table holds over 150,000 clones, of which approximately 60% were seen once. Of the sample, more than 9% is held by the ten largest clones.

Source material: memory CD4+ T cells sorted from blood. Explained via the paper, the cell subset or site label denotes: CD45RA-negative fraction. The sequence derives from a man aged 25-45 years in good health.

CDR3 protein: CASSLEGRGNTIYF. The nucleotides are TGCGCCAGCAGCTTGGAAGGGCGCGGAAACACCATATATTTT. Rearrangement joined TRBV5-1 to TRBJ1-3, with the D gene not confidently named. The germline V gene specifies SGHRS as CDR1 and YFSETQ as CDR2. The junction carries 8 bases between V and J, which are trimmed by 0 bases and 4 bases respectively. The CDR3 numbers 14 residues from cysteine through phenylalanine. The retained sequence is limited to the CDR3, 42 bases, with the frame set at the first base.